The rows below give T cell receptor beta chains drawn from one sample of a study of cytomegalovirus exposure and HLA in healthy donors. The protocol was immunoSEQ multiplex PCR, while the TCRdb copy is restricted to in-frame clones and leaves out a portion. The sample contains about 170,000 clones, approximately 71% of which appear only once. The sample was PBMCs. The receptors were sampled from a girl aged 5 to 17 in good health and CMV-seronegative. The CDR3 runs from the conserved cysteine through the conserved F or W. D genes are given only for firm matches. Clone sizes are given selectively: once, few, many, or a class where the clone is expanded.

CDR3aa: CASTLAGKQETQYF
CDR3nt: TGTGCCAGCACTCTAGCGGGGAAACAAGAGACCCAGTACTTC
d_gene: TRBD2
j_gene: TRBJ2-5
abundance: .
v_gene: TRBV6-5

CDR3aa: CASSSGQGPQYEQYF
CDR3nt: TGTGCCAGCAGCTCGGGACAGGGCCCCCAATACGAGCAGTACTTC
d_gene: TRBD1
j_gene: TRBJ2-7
abundance: .
v_gene: TRBV13

CDR3aa: CASSSQETQYF
CDR3nt: TGCGCCAGCAGCTCACAAGAGACCCAGTACTTC
d_gene: .
j_gene: TRBJ2-5
abundance: .
v_gene: TRBV5-1

CDR3aa: CASSSTGGAYEQYF
CDR3nt: TGCGCCAGCAGCTCGACAGGGGGCGCCTACGAGCAGTACTTC
d_gene: TRBD1
j_gene: TRBJ2-7
abundance: once
v_gene: TRBV5-1

CDR3aa: CASSLVRAGELFF
CDR3nt: TGCGCCAGCAGCTTGGTCAGGGCCGGGGAGCTGTTTTTT
d_gene: .
j_gene: TRBJ2-2
abundance: few
v_gene: TRBV5-1

CDR3aa: CASSQVREGGPQHF
CDR3nt: TGCGCCAGCAGCCAAGTGAGGGAGGGAGGGCCCCAGCATTTT
d_gene: .
j_gene: TRBJ1-5
abundance: few
v_gene: TRBV4-1

CDR3aa: CASSAPSWGAGANVLTF
CDR3nt: TGTGCCAGCAGCGCCCCTTCCTGGGGGGCTGGGGCCAACGTCCTGACTTTC
d_gene: .
j_gene: TRBJ2-6
abundance: .
v_gene: TRBV9

CDR3aa: CALSRDSYNEQFF
CDR3nt: TGTGCCCTCTCTCGGGACTCTTACAATGAGCAGTTCTTC
d_gene: .
j_gene: TRBJ2-1
abundance: .
v_gene: TRBV7-9

CDR3aa: CASSSTGGWETQYF
CDR3nt: TGCGCCAGCAGCTCGACAGGGGGCTGGGAGACCCAGTACTTC
d_gene: TRBD1
j_gene: TRBJ2-5
abundance: few
v_gene: TRBV5-1

CDR3aa: CASSFGDNEQFF
CDR3nt: TGTGCCAGCAGCTTCGGGGACAATGAGCAGTTCTTC
d_gene: .
j_gene: TRBJ2-1
abundance: .
v_gene: TRBV5-6

CDR3aa: CASSDQEGGLGIWVEQFF
CDR3nt: TGTGCCAGCAGCGACCAAGAGGGAGGGCTGGGGATCTGGGTTGAGCAGTTCTTC
d_gene: TRBD2
j_gene: TRBJ2-1
abundance: .
v_gene: TRBV9

CDR3aa: CASSPLTGSPYEQYF
CDR3nt: TGCGCCAGCAGTCCCCTGACAGGGTCGCCCTACGAGCAGTACTTC
d_gene: TRBD1
j_gene: TRBJ2-7
abundance: once
v_gene: TRBV23-1

CDR3aa: CASSPQGALGIDTQYF
CDR3nt: TGTGCCAGCAGCCCACAGGGGGCCTTGGGTATAGATACGCAGTATTTT
d_gene: TRBD1
j_gene: TRBJ2-3
abundance: .
v_gene: TRBV7-9

CDR3aa: CASSPPRTGNTEAFF
CDR3nt: TGTGCCAGCAGCCCACCAAGGACAGGGAACACTGAAGCTTTCTTT
d_gene: TRBD1
j_gene: TRBJ1-1
abundance: .
v_gene: TRBV7-9

CDR3aa: CASSNRGEQYF
CDR3nt: TGTGCCAGCAGCAATCGGGGCGAGCAGTACTTC
d_gene: .
j_gene: TRBJ2-7
abundance: .
v_gene: TRBV13

CDR3aa: CAWSVRLAGGGRYEQYF
CDR3nt: TGTGCCTGGAGTGTACGCCTAGCGGGGGGGGGACGATACGAGCAGTACTTC
d_gene: TRBD2
j_gene: TRBJ2-7
abundance: .
v_gene: TRBV30

CDR3aa: CSVGRQGETQYF
CDR3nt: TGCAGCGTTGGGAGACAGGGAGAGACCCAGTACTTC
d_gene: TRBD1
j_gene: TRBJ2-5
abundance: .
v_gene: TRBV29-1

CDR3aa: CSVSLAGSSPLHF
CDR3nt: TGCAGCGTTTCTCTAGCAGGATCTTCACCCCTCCACTTT
d_gene: .
j_gene: TRBJ1-6
abundance: .
v_gene: TRBV29-1

CDR3aa: CASSAYTGGNQPQHF
CDR3nt: TGTGCCAGCAGCGCCTATACAGGGGGCAATCAGCCCCAGCATTTT
d_gene: TRBD1
j_gene: TRBJ1-5
abundance: .
v_gene: TRBV5-6

CDR3aa: CASSLQGGEQYF
CDR3nt: TGCGCCAGCAGCTTACAGGGGGGGGAGCAGTACTTC
d_gene: .
j_gene: TRBJ2-7
abundance: .
v_gene: TRBV5-1

CDR3aa: CASSSSRQGSSYEQYF
CDR3nt: TGTGCCAGCAGTTCTTCCAGACAGGGTTCCTCCTACGAGCAGTACTTC
d_gene: TRBD1
j_gene: TRBJ2-7
abundance: .
v_gene: TRBV28

CDR3aa: CASSLVRRNSPLHF
CDR3nt: TGTGCCAGCAGCTTAGTTCGGAGGAATTCACCCCTCCACTTT
d_gene: .
j_gene: TRBJ1-6
abundance: .
v_gene: TRBV11-2

CDR3aa: CASSSKPGQGALWAFF
CDR3nt: TGTGCCAGCAGTTCAAAACCGGGACAGGGGGCCCTTTGGGCTTTCTTT
d_gene: TRBD1
j_gene: TRBJ1-1
abundance: .
v_gene: TRBV6-5

CDR3aa: CASSSLSPHSGANVLTF
CDR3nt: TGTGCCAGCAGTAGCTTAAGCCCGCACTCTGGGGCCAACGTCCTGACTTTC
d_gene: .
j_gene: TRBJ2-6
abundance: .
v_gene: TRBV2

CDR3aa: CSVDSEQGATYNEQFF
CDR3nt: TGCAGCGTTGATTCGGAACAGGGGGCGACCTACAATGAGCAGTTCTTC
d_gene: TRBD1
j_gene: TRBJ2-1
abundance: .
v_gene: TRBV29-1

CDR3aa: CASSPLGQGGHEQYF
CDR3nt: TGTGCCAGCTCACCGCTTGGACAGGGGGGTCACGAGCAGTACTTC
d_gene: TRBD1
j_gene: TRBJ2-7
abundance: few
v_gene: TRBV18